Below, 5 T cell receptor beta chains from the same sample are listed, as sequenced in a study of cytomegalovirus exposure and HLA in healthy donors. PCR involved 60 Vbeta and 13 Jbeta primers. Here immunoSEQ multiplex PCR was the method, and the copy in TCRdb shows in-frame clones only, minus some. Seen here are 75,000 to 90,000 clones, 85% observed once, and the top ten hold around 7.4%. The sample was PBMCs. These receptors came from a man aged 35 to 55 in good health and CMV-seropositive.

The V gene is TRBV18, the J gene TRBJ2-1, with 10 bases that match TRBD2. Germline V gives CDR1 KGHSH, CDR2 LQKENI. V dropped 0 bases and J dropped 3; count of bases not matched to a gene: 5. The CDR3 has 17 amino acids. The CDR3 coding sequence is TGTGCCAGCTCACCACCGGAGCGGGGGGGCCTCTACAATGAGCAGTTCTTC. It encodes CASSPPERGGLYNEQFF.

The CDR3 region has the DNA TGTGCCAGCAGTGACAGGGGGGGTCAGCCCCAGCATTTT. This codes for CASSDRGGQPQHF. V and J are TRBV6-5 and TRBJ1-5; 9 nucleotides line up with TRBD1. This CDR3 is 13 amino acids long. CDR1 is MNHEY, CDR2 SVGAGI, per germline. Trimming removed 5 bases from V and 6 bases from J; junction bases left unmatched: 2.

The genes are TRBV29-1 and TRBJ1-2, with a tentative D call TRBD1 (5 bases). The V and J ends lost 3 bases and 4 bases respectively, with 12 bases between them. This CDR3 contains 13 residues. The germline gives CDR1 SQVTM, CDR2 ANQGSEA. CDR3 in amino acids: CSVEEGRVYGYTF. In nucleotides, the CDR3 is TGCAGCGTTGAGGAGGGCAGGGTCTATGGCTACACCTTC.

V is TRBV19 and J is TRBJ2-7; a possible D gene is TRBD1 (5 bases). The germline V and J ends were trimmed by 2 bases and 3 bases, with 8 bases remaining between them. This CDR3 is built from 13 residues. Germline V gene lookup returns CDR1 LNHDA and CDR2 SQIVND (reference sequence). CDR3 amino acids: CASSIPGYYEQYF. CDR3 in DNA: TGTGCCAGTAGTATACCAGGGTACTACGAGCAGTACTTC.

The chain couples TRBV30 to TRBJ1-5; 7 nucleotides agree with TRBD1. The V and J ends lost 2 bases and 5 bases, in that order; junction bases with no gene match: 6. Germline CDR1 and CDR2: GTSNPN and SVGIG (reference sequence). CDR3 length: 14 residues. CDR3 region: CAWSRQGLDQPQHF. The CDR3 region has the DNA TGTGCCTGGAGTCGACAGGGCTTGGATCAGCCCCAGCATTTT.